The clone carrying this TCR beta chain came up a few times. Together with a sample-barcoded 5' primer, a J-beta primer mix was included in a second PCR lasting roughly 6 to 12 cycles. One entry per CDR3 protein, called by TCRdb with MiXCR from the 5' RACE reads. Among about 1.6 million distinct CDR3 sequences listed, about 31% were seen once. The entry originates in a study of blood T cells in healthy people across ages. Trimming left V 7 bases short and J 5 bases short, with 18 bases between. This CDR3 has 15 residues. From germline, CDR1 is LNHDA and CDR2 SQIVND (reference sequence). Material for sequencing was blood. The chain employs TRBV19 and TRBJ1-5; a possible D gene is TRBD1 (6 bases). The TCR was taken from a young woman in good health. The CDR3: CASTFSGGGDQPQHF. DNA for the CDR3: TGTGCCAGTACCTTCTCCGGAGGGGGGGATCAGCCCCAGCATTTT.